These T cell receptor beta chains were read from a single sample in a study of T cells after posttransplantation cyclophosphamide. Produced via immunoSEQ multiplex PCR; TCRdb's table is partial and in-frame only. The data show about 10,000 clones, roughly four fifths seen once. Specimen: PBMCs, collected roughly 1,900 days after a stem cell transplant with posttransplant cyclophosphamide. These receptors were collected from a female patient in her forties who received an allogeneic stem cell transplant from a related donor, was CMV-positive, and had no GVHD. The graft donor may account for some of the T cells. Both conserved end residues are part of each CDR3. Fields, in order: V gene, D gene, J gene, clone size, CDR3 protein, CDR3 DNA. D genes are given only for firm matches. Clone size is stated in some rows and not others, as once, few, many or a class when expanded.

>TRBV6-5|NA|TRBJ1-2|NA
CASSYSKLGGLGYTF
TGTGCCAGCAGTTACTCGAAGTTGGGGGGTCTAGGCTACACCTTC
>TRBV2|NA|TRBJ1-2|NA
CASSGSMGGDYGYTF
TGTGCCAGCAGTGGTAGCATGGGGGGAGACTATGGCTACACCTTC
>TRBV2|TRBD2|TRBJ2-6|NA
CASTRPREGSGANVLTF
TGTGCCAGCACCCGTCCAAGGGAGGGCTCTGGGGCCAACGTCCTGACTTTC
>TRBV6-1|TRBD1|TRBJ2-1|NA
CASKTGAAYNEQFF
TGTGCCAGCAAGACAGGGGCGGCCTACAATGAGCAGTTCTTC
>TRBV4-3|NA|TRBJ2-5|NA
CASSQEAAKETQYF
TGCGCCAGCAGCCAAGAAGCGGCCAAAGAGACCCAGTACTTC
>TRBV4-3|NA|TRBJ1-1|NA
CASSQDVRGRTEAFF
TGCGCCAGCAGCCAAGACGTACGGGGAAGGACTGAAGCTTTCTTT
>TRBV9|TRBD1|TRBJ1-5|NA
CASSVGDSVNQPQHF
TGTGCCAGCAGCGTAGGGGACAGCGTCAATCAGCCCCAGCATTTT
>TRBV2|NA|TRBJ2-7|once
CASSATGFEQYF
TGTGCCAGCAGTGCTACAGGGTTCGAGCAGTACTTC
>TRBV5-1|NA|TRBJ1-1|NA
CASSSAGNTEAFF
TGCGCCAGCAGTTCTGCGGGGAACACTGAAGCTTTCTTT
>TRBV6-6|NA|TRBJ2-3|NA
CASSYGGRWDTQYF
TGTGCCAGCAGTTACGGGGGGAGGTGGGATACGCAGTATTTT
>TRBV6-5|TRBD1|TRBJ1-2|NA
CASSYDRVYGYTF
TGTGCCAGCAGTTATGACAGGGTCTATGGCTACACCTTC
>TRBV5-1|TRBD1|TRBJ1-1|few
CASSAGQGKTEAFF
TGCGCCAGCAGCGCCGGACAGGGTAAAACTGAAGCTTTCTTT
>TRBV11-3|TRBD2|TRBJ2-1|NA
CASSPGLAGANEQFF
TGTGCCAGCAGCCCGGGACTAGCGGGGGCTAATGAGCAGTTCTTC
>TRBV7-3|NA|TRBJ2-3|NA
CASSLTASPTDTQYF
TGTGCCAGCAGCTTAACGGCTTCTCCCACAGATACGCAGTATTTT
>TRBV2|NA|TRBJ2-4|few
CASSEAEGRGDIQYF
TGTGCCAGCAGTGAAGCGGAGGGGAGAGGGGACATTCAGTACTTC
>TRBV6-1|NA|TRBJ2-5|once
CAIAGGLEETQYF
TGTGCCATCGCAGGGGGGCTAGAGGAGACCCAGTACTTC
>TRBV7-2|NA|TRBJ2-7|once
CASSPTLGQGEQYF
TGTGCCAGCAGCCCCACACTGGGGCAGGGCGAGCAGTACTTC
>TRBV2|NA|TRBJ2-5|NA
CASSATSSGETQYF
TGTGCCAGCAGTGCCACTAGCAGCGGTGAGACCCAGTACTTC
>TRBV7-6|NA|TRBJ2-7|once
CASSARWGDSYEQYF
TGTGCCAGCAGCGCGCGATGGGGGGACTCCTACGAGCAGTACTTC
>TRBV7-2|TRBD2|TRBJ2-7|few
CASSLTGTTYEQYF
TGTGCCAGCAGCTTAACCGGGACTACCTACGAGCAGTACTTC
>TRBV5-5|NA|TRBJ2-7|NA
CASSLAGIYEQYF
TGTGCCAGCAGCTTGGCAGGAATCTACGAGCAGTACTTC
>TRBV9|TRBD2|TRBJ2-3|once
CASSAPSGRYTDTQYF
TGTGCCAGCAGCGCCCCTAGCGGGAGATACACAGATACGCAGTATTTT
>TRBV15|NA|TRBJ1-5|few
CATSRDKGENQPQHF
TGTGCCACCAGCAGAGATAAGGGGGAAAATCAGCCCCAGCATTTT
>TRBV9|TRBD1|TRBJ1-2|few
CASSVGQGAQGYGYTF
TGTGCCAGCAGCGTAGGCCAGGGGGCGCAGGGCTATGGCTACACCTTC
>TRBV2|TRBD2|TRBJ2-7|NA
CASSEGGGWIPSSYEQYF
TGTGCCAGCAGTGAAGGGGGGGGTTGGATCCCTTCCTCCTACGAGCAGTACTTC
>TRBV25-1|TRBD1|TRBJ1-2|medium-sized
CASSRGLGYGYTF
TGTGCCAGCAGCAGGGGGCTGGGCTATGGCTACACCTTC
>TRBV4-1|NA|TRBJ1-4|NA
CASSQEAAGEKLFF
TGCGCCAGCAGCCAAGAGGCGGCAGGGGAAAAACTGTTTTTT
>TRBV19|TRBD1|TRBJ1-5|NA
CASSITGGEGQPQHF
TGTGCCAGTAGCATTACAGGGGGCGAAGGTCAGCCCCAGCATTTT
>TRBV19|NA|TRBJ1-6|NA
CASSLGLDKNSPLHF
TGTGCCAGTAGCCTGGGGTTGGACAAGAATTCACCCCTCCACTTT
>TRBV7-9|TRBD2|TRBJ2-3|NA
CASRGASGGHELTDTQYF
TGTGCCAGCAGGGGAGCTAGCGGGGGGCATGAATTAACGGATACGCAGTATTTT
>TRBV7-8|NA|TRBJ2-7|NA
CASSYGQSSYEQYF
TGTGCCAGCAGCTATGGACAGAGTTCCTACGAGCAGTACTTC
>TRBV7-8|TRBD2|TRBJ2-3|NA
CASSDIAGGSGTQYF
TGTGCCAGCAGCGATATAGCGGGGGGTTCTGGTACGCAGTATTTT
>TRBV7-2|TRBD2|TRBJ2-1|NA
CASSPELAGGSYNEQFF
TGTGCCAGCAGCCCGGAACTAGCGGGGGGCTCCTACAATGAGCAGTTCTTC
>TRBV6-4|NA|TRBJ2-2|NA
CASSDGGWTGELFF
TGTGCCAGCAGCGATGGAGGTTGGACCGGGGAGCTGTTTTTT
>TRBV6-4|NA|TRBJ2-3|NA
CASSDSRDGTDTQYF
TGTGCCAGCAGTGACTCGAGGGATGGCACAGATACGCAGTATTTT
>TRBV7-3|NA|TRBJ2-7|NA
CASSLAKIGEAGSYEQYF
TGTGCCAGCAGCTTAGCTAAAATCGGGGAGGCGGGCTCCTACGAGCAGTACTTC
>TRBV11-2|NA|TRBJ1-1|once
CASSLQGNTEAFF
TGTGCCAGCAGCTTGCAGGGGAACACTGAAGCTTTCTTT
>TRBV6-6|TRBD1|TRBJ1-2|once
CASSSQTGTGGYTF
TGTGCCAGCAGTTCCCAGACAGGGACGGGAGGCTACACCTTC
>TRBV19|NA|TRBJ2-5|medium-sized
CASSAKRAGTQYF
TGTGCCAGTAGTGCTAAAAGGGCGGGTACCCAGTACTTC
>TRBV5-8|TRBD1|TRBJ1-1|NA
CASSLGAGGDEAFF
TGTGCCAGCAGCTTGGGGGCAGGGGGCGATGAAGCTTTCTTT
>TRBV6-1|NA|TRBJ1-1|NA
CASSEAKGSGTEAFF
TGTGCCAGCAGTGAAGCCAAGGGGTCGGGCACTGAAGCTTTCTTT
>TRBV7-3|TRBD2|TRBJ2-5|NA
CASSPSGGAGQETQYF
TGTGCCAGCAGCCCTAGCGGGGGGGCTGGTCAAGAGACCCAGTACTTC
>TRBV5-8|TRBD2|TRBJ2-2|NA
CASSLGLAGAGELFF
TGTGCCAGCAGCTTGGGGCTAGCGGGGGCCGGGGAGCTGTTTTTT
>TRBV5-1|NA|TRBJ2-7|NA
CASRTSDRNYEQYF
TGCGCCAGCAGAACATCCGACAGGAACTACGAGCAGTACTTC
>TRBV19|TRBD1|TRBJ2-7|NA
CASSVDRGYEQYF
TGTGCCAGTAGTGTGGACAGGGGCTACGAGCAGTACTTC
>TRBV10-3|NA|TRBJ1-1|NA
CAIRRGFTEAFF
TGTGCCATCAGGCGAGGGTTCACTGAAGCTTTCTTT
>TRBV11-2|NA|TRBJ2-5|NA
CASRSLRGGAIGETQYF
TGTGCCAGCAGATCTCTAAGGGGGGGGGCGATTGGAGAGACCCAGTACTTC
>TRBV4-3|TRBD1|TRBJ2-7|NA
CASSQDGTGWDEQYF
TGCGCCAGCAGCCAAGATGGGACAGGGTGGGACGAGCAGTACTTC
>TRBV6-1|TRBD1|TRBJ2-7|NA
CATRQGYEQYF
TGTGCCACCCGACAGGGCTACGAGCAGTACTTC
>TRBV5-1|NA|TRBJ1-1|NA
CASSLAAGDQSEAFF
TGCGCCAGCAGCTTGGCCGCAGGGGACCAAAGTGAAGCTTTCTTT
>TRBV11-2|NA|TRBJ1-1|NA
CASLSEGAFTEAFF
TGTGCCAGCTTAAGCGAGGGTGCGTTCACTGAAGCTTTCTTT
>TRBV29-1|TRBD2|TRBJ2-3|NA
CSVATSGSTDTQYF
TGCAGCGTTGCGACTAGCGGGAGCACAGATACGCAGTATTTT
>TRBV11-2|NA|TRBJ2-7|NA
CASSRRQSYEQYF
TGTGCCAGCAGCCGTAGACAGAGCTACGAGCAGTACTTC
>TRBV4-2|NA|TRBJ1-5|NA
CASSQERSQGFQPQHF
TGTGCCAGCAGCCAAGAAAGGAGCCAGGGGTTTCAGCCCCAGCATTTT
>TRBV9|TRBD2|TRBJ2-7|NA
CASSGGTGGTNSYEQYF
TGTGCCAGCAGCGGAGGCACCGGGGGGACCAACTCCTACGAGCAGTACTTC
>TRBV11-2|NA|TRBJ2-1|NA
CASSLTGTYYNEQFF
TGTGCCAGCAGCTTAACGGGGACTTACTACAATGAGCAGTTCTTC
>TRBV9|NA|TRBJ1-1|NA
CASSRQGMNTEAFF
TGTGCCAGCAGCCGTCAGGGGATGAACACTGAAGCTTTCTTT
>TRBV7-2|TRBD1|TRBJ1-1|NA
CASSFQGGTEAFF
TGTGCCAGCAGCTTCCAGGGGGGAACTGAAGCTTTCTTT